The 23 T cell receptor beta chains below all came from one sample that was sequenced in a study of CD8 T cells in Susac syndrome. An amount of RNA that ranged from roughly 0.5 to 1 ug was reverse transcribed with random hexamers. One entry per CDR3 protein results from TCRdb running MiXCR on the immunoSEQ multiplex PCR reads. The sample has some 180,000 distinct CDR3 sequences; about 93% are singletons. The sample consisted of CD4+ T cells from PBMCs. The receptors stem from a human donor with Susac syndrome.

The chain couples TRBV7-2 to TRBJ2-5, with D possibly being TRBD1 or TRBD2 (5 bases each). Trimming took 5 bases from V and 5 from J, leaving 21 bases between them. Germline CDR1 SGHTA, CDR2 FQGNSA. This CDR3 is 16 amino acids long. CDR3 region: CASSQRGAARVETQYF. For the CDR3, the DNA is TGTGCCAGCAGCCAGAGAGGGGCGGCTAGGGTCGAGACCCAGTACTTC.

This chain links TRBV7-6 with TRBJ2-1; 7 nucleotides agree with TRBD2. V trimming: 5 bases; J trimming: 0 bases; junction bases outside the gene matches: 13. Per germline, CDR1 SGHVS and CDR2 FNYEAQ. The CDR3 length is 18 residues. DNA of the CDR3: TGTGCCAGCAGCCCATCCTCCGTGGGGGGGAGCTCCTACAATGAGCAGTTCTTC. It specifies CASSPSSVGGSSYNEQFF.

The rearrangement links TRBV2 to TRBJ2-3, with 10 bases fitting TRBD2. CDR1 is SNHLY and CDR2 is FYNNEI in the germline V gene. The CDR3 totals 14 residues. The ends lost 8 bases at V and 4 bases at J; junction bases unmatched: 6. The CDR3: CASGQSGGADTQYF. The CDR3 coding sequence is TGTGCCAGCGGTCAAAGCGGGGGGGCAGATACGCAGTATTTT.

J is TRBJ2-3 and V is TRBV29-1; D might be TRBD1 (7 bases). Germline values: CDR1 SQVTM, CDR2 ANQGSEA. Trimming left V 4 bases short and J 2 bases short, with 10 bases between. The CDR3 totals 13 residues. This CDR3 is CSVGQGLTDTQYF. The CDR3 DNA reads as TGCAGCGTTGGACAGGGACTCACAGATACGCAGTATTTT.

The chain employs TRBV21-1 and TRBJ2-7; the table's D call, TRBD1, was not checked against the DNA. TRBV21-1 corresponds to a pseudogene. The CDR3 length is 20 residues. CDR3 protein: CASSTRRDRGFWWTTYEQYF. Here the CDR3 DNA reads TGTGCCAGCAGCACCCGCCGGGACAGGGGATTTTGGTGGACTACCTACGAGCAGTACTTC.

The rearrangement uses TRBV7-9 and TRBJ2-1; D is possibly TRBD2 (6 bases). This CDR3 is 15 amino acids long. V was pared by 5 bases and J by 2 bases, with 13 bases between. CDR1 and CDR2 from the germline V gene are SEHNR and FQNEAQ (reference sequence). CDR3 residues: CASSDLARTYNEQFF. CDR3 nucleotide sequence: TGTGCCAGCAGCGATCTAGCGAGGACCTACAATGAGCAGTTCTTC.

The chain employs TRBV6-1 and TRBJ2-6, with unresolved D. Trimming stripped 6 bases from V and 3 bases from J, with 3 bases between. Germline V lookup: CDR1 MNHNS, CDR2 SASEGT. The CDR3 covers 12 residues. As DNA, the CDR3 is TGTGCCAGCAGGGTTGGGGCCAACGTCCTGACTTTC. It specifies CASRVGANVLTF.

The V and J genes are TRBV29-1 and TRBJ1-1, with D unclear. The V gene's germline CDR1 is SQVTM and CDR2 ANQGSEA. V lost 4 bases, J lost 4 bases, and 13 bases lay in between. The length of the CDR3 is 13 residues. The DNA of the CDR3 is TGCAGCGTTGGACGGATTCTAGGCACTGAAGCTTTCTTT. As protein: CSVGRILGTEAFF. The full variable domain, its missing parts supplied by reference TRBV29-1 and TRBJ1-1, is SAVISQKPSRDICQRGTSLTIQCQVDSQVTMMFWYRQQPGQSLTLIATANQGSEATYESGFVIDKFPISRPNLTFSTLTVSNMSPEDSSIYLCSVGRILGTEAFFGQGTRLTVV.

V usage is TRBV5-1 and J usage is TRBJ2-7, with D perhaps matching TRBD2 (6 bases). The CDR3 is 15 residues long. V dropped 0 bases and J dropped 4 bases, with 14 bases sitting between them. Germline CDR1 and CDR2: SGHRS and YFSETQ. CDR3 DNA sequence: TGCGCCAGCAGCTTGGTTGGAGGGAGTGGGTACGAGCAGTACTTC. As protein: CASSLVGGSGYEQYF.

The chain employs TRBV30 and TRBJ1-1; D might be TRBD1 (5 bases). Per germline, CDR1 GTSNPN and CDR2 SVGIG (reference sequence). V was trimmed by 5 bases and J by 0 bases, leaving 13 bases between them. This CDR3 has 14 residues. CDR3 nucleotide sequence: TGTGCCTGGGCCTTGGGACCGATGAACACTGAAGCTTTCTTT. Protein product: CAWALGPMNTEAFF.

The V gene is TRBV7-3, the J gene TRBJ2-7, with 7 bases fitting TRBD1. CDR3 length equals 15 residues. The V gene's germline CDR1 is SGHTA and CDR2 FQGTGA. V gave up 7 bases and J gave up 3 bases; unmatched junction bases: 12. This CDR3 is CASNSPGQLIYEQYF. The CDR3 coding sequence is TGTGCCAGCAATTCCCCGGGACAGTTAATCTACGAGCAGTACTTC.

This clonotype was counted a few times. The gene calls are TRBV18 and TRBJ1-5; D is unresolved. CDR1 is KGHSH and CDR2 is LQKENI in the germline V gene. Trimming left V 6 bases short and J 0 bases short, with 9 bases between. The CDR3 totals 14 residues. The CDR3 sequence is CASSTGNSNQPQHF. The DNA for the CDR3 is TGTGCCAGCTCTACCGGGAATAGCAATCAGCCCCAGCATTTT.

This chain uses TRBV7-2 with TRBJ1-1; D not certain. The V gene lost 6 bases and the J gene lost 6 bases, with 20 bases spanning the gap. CDR3 length: 15 residues. The germline V gene encodes CDR1 SGHTA and CDR2 FQGNSA. This chain's CDR3 is CASRPLLGRMAEAFF. The CDR3 coding sequence is TGTGCCAGCAGACCCCTCTTGGGCAGGATGGCTGAAGCTTTCTTT.

The rearrangement uses TRBV20-1 and TRBJ1-2; D remains unclear. The length of the CDR3 is 12 residues. CDR1 DFQATT and CDR2 SNEGSKA come from the germline V gene (reference sequence). The CDR3 DNA reads TGCAGCCTTTGGTCGACGGGCTATGGCTACACCTTC. Protein product: CSLWSTGYGYTF.

This clonotype was detected only once. This chain joins TRBV9 and TRBJ2-7; TRBD2 agrees at 8 bases. The germline CDR1 and CDR2 sequences are SGDLS and YYNGEE. This CDR3 region has 18 residues. Trimming at V came to 0 bases and at J to 5 bases, leaving 16 bases not matched to a gene. The DNA of the CDR3 is TGTGCCAGCAGCGTAGACTCTCAGGGAGTAGCGGGAAGGCACGAGCAGTACTTC. Protein product: CASSVDSQGVAGRHEQYF.

The chain has TRBV29-1 and TRBJ2-4, with D possibly called TRBD1 or TRBD2 (7 bases each). Trimming took off 4 bases at V and 7 bases at J, with 11 bases between the two ends. Germline V lookup: CDR1 SQVTM, CDR2 ANQGSEA. CDR3 size: 12 residues. The CDR3 sequence is CSVGQGGNIQYF. In DNA, the CDR3 is TGCAGCGTTGGACAGGGAGGGAACATTCAGTACTTC.

This chain links TRBV4-1 with TRBJ1-3; D is unclear. Trimming took 1 base from V and 4 from J, leaving 14 bases between them. Germline-derived CDR1 and CDR2 are MGHRA and YSYEKL. CDR3 size: 16 residues. CDR3 DNA sequence: TGCGCCAGCAGCCAAGTGATGGCTACTTCCGGAAACACCATATATTTT. Its translation is CASSQVMATSGNTIYF.

This chain connects TRBV18 to TRBJ1-2; 9 positions match TRBD1. With 2 bases clipped from V and 0 bases from J, the junction kept 1 base outside the gene matches. In germline, CDR1 is KGHSH, CDR2 LQKENI. This CDR3 contains 15 residues. The CDR3 protein is CASSPGQGTNYGYTF. CDR3 bases: TGTGCCAGCTCACCAGGACAGGGGACTAACTATGGCTACACCTTC.

The chain couples TRBV14 to TRBJ2-5; unclear D gene. Germline V gene lookup returns CDR1 SGHDN and CDR2 FVKESK. Trimming shortened V by 1 base and J by 5 bases, and 8 bases separated the two germline ends. The CDR3 is 13 residues long. DNA of the CDR3: TGTGCCAGCAGCCAAGGGCCCACGGAGACCCAGTACTTC. This translates into CASSQGPTETQYF.

The V gene is TRBV3-1, the J gene TRBJ2-1; 8 positions match TRBD2. Trimming removed 8 bases from V and 5 bases from J; junction bases left unmatched: 5. The germline gives CDR1 LGHDT, CDR2 YNNKEL (reference sequence). The CDR3 loop spans 13 amino acids. For the CDR3, the DNA is TGTGCCAGCCGGATAGCGGGGAACAATGAGCAGTTCTTC. Translation: CASRIAGNNEQFF.

The chain employs TRBV30 and TRBJ1-4; D not resolved. V was clipped by 2 bases and J by 8 bases, with 9 bases between them. The germline gives CDR1 GTSNPN, CDR2 SVGIG (reference sequence). The CDR3 runs 12 residues. This chain's CDR3 is CAWSLGPEKLFF. The DNA of the CDR3 is TGTGCCTGGAGTCTCGGCCCCGAAAAACTGTTTTTT. Drawing the rest from reference TRBV30 and TRBJ1-4, the complete variable domain is SQTIHQWPATLVQPVGSPLSLECTVEGTSNPNLYWYRQAAGRGLQLLFYSVGIGQISSEVPQNLSASRPQDRQFILSSKKLLLSDSGFYLCAWSLGPEKLFFGSGTQLSVL.

The rearrangement joins TRBV6-2 or TRBV6-3 to TRBJ2-1, with 12 bases that match TRBD2. V shed 6 bases and J 4 bases; nucleotides not matched to a gene: 4. The CDR3 contains 15 residues. The germline V gene has CDR1 MNHEY and CDR2 SVGEGT. The DNA of the CDR3 is TGTGCCAGCAGACCAGGACTAGCGGGGTACAATGAGCAGTTCTTC. It codes for CASRPGLAGYNEQFF.

The chain recombines TRBV19 with TRBJ1-1; D gene unclear. Germline values: CDR1 LNHDA, CDR2 SQIVND (reference sequence). The CDR3 has 14 amino acids. V shed 3 bases and J shed 0 bases, with 8 bases lying between them. CDR3 residues: CASSIGFMNTEAFF. DNA of the CDR3: TGTGCCAGTAGTATCGGGTTCATGAACACTGAAGCTTTCTTT. The full variable domain, its missing parts supplied by reference TRBV19 and TRBJ1-1, is DGGITQSPKYLFRKEGQNVTLSCEQNLNHDAMYWYRQDPGQGLRLIYYSQIVNDFQKGDIAEGYSVSREKKESFPLTVTSAQKNPTAFYLCASSIGFMNTEAFFGQGTRLTVV.